This TCR beta chain was sequenced in a study of blood T cells in healthy people across ages. Findings of the study overall: It was found that TCR beta diversity correlated strongly with the percentage of naive T cells. The recorded TCR beta diversity per million T cells decreased in a roughly linear manner with age. The long-lived group displayed more naive CD4+ cells, plus higher diversity, than the aged donors did.

A sample-barcoded 5' primer and a J-beta primer mix were used in a second PCR of roughly 7 to 11 cycles. Each sample provided no less than 2.5 million CDR3-containing paired-end reads. TCRdb re-derived calls from the 5' RACE reads in MiXCR, one entry per CDR3 protein. The sample yields about a million distinct CDR3 sequences, 35% to 45% seen once. On this clonotype: Its antigen is as yet unknown.

Trimming removed 0 bases from V and 5 bases from J, with 7 bases in between. There are 13 residues in the CDR3. Germline CDR1 reads LNHNV; CDR2 reads YYDKDF (reference sequence). This TCR came from a man aged 18-30 years in good health. The sample consisted of blood. The J gene is TRBJ2-5, the V gene TRBV15, with D hard to call. DNA for the CDR3: TGTGCCACCAGCAGAGATCGTTTCGAGACCCAGTACTTC. Translation: CATSRDRFETQYF.